Below, one T cell receptor beta chain is given with its context. This entry comes from a study of cytomegalovirus exposure and HLA in healthy donors. In the PCR, 60 Vbeta and 13 Jbeta primers were used. Produced via immunoSEQ multiplex PCR; TCRdb's table is partial and in-frame only. The data hold hundreds of thousands of clones, with 65% to 85% observed a single time. V was cut by 5 bases and J by 7 bases, with 11 bases left in between. The germline gives CDR1 SGHAT, CDR2 FQNNGV. This CDR3 region has 13 residues. The TCR originated in a female donor in good health and CMV-seronegative. The V and J genes are TRBV11-2 and TRBJ2-2; D is perhaps TRBD2 (5 bases). Sequencing input: PBMCs. This CDR3 reads CASSPRGVGELFF. CDR3 DNA sequence: TGTGCCAGCAGCCCCCGGGGTGTCGGGGAGCTGTTTTTT.